A single T cell receptor (beta chain) is shown here with its context. Its antigen has not been determined. Base qualities are not recorded, but no much larger clone differs from it by a single base. This record comes from a study of blood T cell repertoires in COVID-19 (dated by TCRdb to 2020 to 2022). About the investigation overall: The collaborator samples originated in the United States, Italy and Spain and spanned the acute and convalescent phases of COVID-19. The samples were drawn from the first 160 participants of the ongoing ImmuneRACE study and from 1,254 subjects provided by 6 global collaborators. The material from the prospective study consisted of cDNA or gDNA derived from T cells, B-cell-depleted T cells, or PBMCs. A freely available public database, intended as a resource for researchers studying the immune response to SARS-CoV-2, is where the repertoires were released. A de-identified subject ID, COVID-19 status, age in years and sex were almost always included in the sample metadata. HLA class I and class II types, where available, came from metadata supplied by the sample provider rather than from assay-based typing. The dataset comprised deeply sampled blood TCRbeta repertoires from subjects exposed to, actively infected with, or recovered from COVID-19.

The CDR3 covers 12 residues, taking in both the cysteine and the phenylalanine. The sequence is cut down to CDR3 DNA, 36 bases in frame from base 1. CDR1 and CDR2 were assigned from the germline V gene as MNHEY and SVGAGI. The trim is 5 bases for V and 3 bases for J, with a gap of 5 bases between the germline ends. TCRbeta CDR3 regions were amplified from genomic DNA by means of the immunoSEQ Assay, a bias-controlled multiplex PCR. From the authors' description of their analysis: Within the assay, amplification of reference gene primers was used to estimate how many nucleated cells each sample contained. Sequence reads were collapsed and filtered to measure the absolute abundance of every unique TCRbeta CDR3 rearrangement. For each sample, productive Simpson clonality was calculated as the square root of Simpson's diversity index over productive rearrangements. TCRdb obtained this table from immuneACCESS and retained in-frame rearrangements with V and J assigned. These tables miss some clones; where compared with another copy, unresolved V genes account for less than half of the shortfall, and the remainder is unexplained. D and trimming were read from the DNA, whereas the V and J calls and clone size are those reported in that table. The sample table contains about 250,000 clones; only one count was recorded for about 80% of them. 3% to 4.5% of the sample is held by the ten biggest clonotypes.

Enrolling through a virtual design, the prospective study's participants ranged in age from roughly 18 to 95 years and lived across about two dozen United States geographic areas. In the prospective study, participants were assigned to cohorts based on the clinical history participants reported in a screening survey and a study questionnaire. Exposed participants had been in contact with someone with a PCR-confirmed or clinician-diagnosed COVID-19 case within 2 weeks of study entry. Mobile phlebotomists in the prospective study collected whole blood, serum and a nasopharyngeal or oropharyngeal swab from every participant. Participants in the prospective study had the option to provide additional blood draws and questionnaires over an approximately 2-month period. Before DNA extraction, prospective study blood samples were shipped either frozen or at room temperature. Findings and caveats that apply to the study as a whole: The quantity of clinical and demographic metadata differed by source and by participant and was supplied without curation.

The sample consisted of PBMCs or T cells enriched from blood (not recorded which). The chain links TRBV6-5 with TRBJ1-5; the D gene is not confidently resolved. The TCR originated in a woman between 40 and 50 years old who had been exposed to COVID-19. The CDR3 amino acid sequence is: CASSPLNQPQHF. The nucleotides read TGTGCCAGCAGTCCACTCAATCAGCCCCAGCATTTT.